This is a list of T cell receptor beta chains from one sample in a study of T cell responses to AZD1222 COVID-19 vaccine. Only in-frame clones appear in the TCRdb table, and some are missing; sequencing was by immunoSEQ multiplex PCR. The sample includes 86,000 or so clones, roughly nine tenths seen only once; the top ten take less than 3.5%. Specimen: peripheral blood, collected on day 0 of AZD1222 vaccination. These receptors were collected from an adult in good health. Each CDR3 is given with its conserved first and last residue. The order of the fields is clone size, D gene, V gene, J gene, CDR3 DNA, CDR3 protein. A D gene is named only where the DNA matches it firmly. The size of a clone is reported for some rows only, either as once, few or many, or as a class for expanded clones.

>NA|NA|TRBV5-4|TRBJ1-1
TGTGCCAGCAGCTTGGGTAGCCACACTGAAGCTTTCTTT
CASSLGSHTEAFF
>NA|TRBD2|TRBV27|TRBJ2-7
TGTGCCAGCAGGCAACGAACCGGGACTAGCGCATACGAGCAGTACTTC
CASRQRTGTSAYEQYF
>NA|TRBD1|TRBV7-6|TRBJ1-6
TGTGCCAGCAGCGTACGACAGGGAAATTCACCCCTCCACTTT
CASSVRQGNSPLHF
>NA|TRBD1|TRBV9|TRBJ1-3
TGTGCCAGCAGCCACAGGGACAGGGGCAACACCATATATTTT
CASSHRDRGNTIYF
>NA|NA|TRBV7-9|TRBJ1-2
TGTGCCAGCAGCTCCCCTGACGCGCCAAACTATGGCTACACCTTC
CASSSPDAPNYGYTF
>NA|NA|TRBV12-3/TRBV12-4|TRBJ2-3
TGTGCCAGCAGTTTACGTGGTGGGGATACGCAGTATTTT
CASSLRGGDTQYF
>NA|NA|TRBV27|TRBJ2-1
TGTGCCAGCAGGGCCGGGACACACAATGAGCAGTTCTTC
CASRAGTHNEQFF
>NA|TRBD2|TRBV10-2|TRBJ2-1
TGCGCCAGCAGCGAGCTAGCGGGTGACTACAATGAGCAGTTCTTC
CASSELAGDYNEQFF
>once|TRBD1|TRBV4-1|TRBJ2-5
TGCGCCAGCAGTCCCATCCGGGACAGGGGTAAAGAGACCCAGTACTTC
CASSPIRDRGKETQYF
>once|NA|TRBV24-1|TRBJ2-3
TGTGCCACCAGTGGTGAGGGGGTCACAGATACGCAGTATTTT
CATSGEGVTDTQYF